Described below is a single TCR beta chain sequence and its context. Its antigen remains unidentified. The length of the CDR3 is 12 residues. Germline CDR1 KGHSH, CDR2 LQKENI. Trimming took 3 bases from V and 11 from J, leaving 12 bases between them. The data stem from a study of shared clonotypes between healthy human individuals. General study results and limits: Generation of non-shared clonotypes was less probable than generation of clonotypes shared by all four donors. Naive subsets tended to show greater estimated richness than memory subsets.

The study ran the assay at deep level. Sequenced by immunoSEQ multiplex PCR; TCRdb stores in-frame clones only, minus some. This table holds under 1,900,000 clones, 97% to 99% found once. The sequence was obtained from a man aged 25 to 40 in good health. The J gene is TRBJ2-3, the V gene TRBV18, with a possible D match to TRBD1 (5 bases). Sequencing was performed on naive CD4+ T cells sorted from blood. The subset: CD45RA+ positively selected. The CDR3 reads CASSPGPDMQYF. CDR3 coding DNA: TGTGCCAGCTCACCCGGGCCGGACATGCAGTATTTT.